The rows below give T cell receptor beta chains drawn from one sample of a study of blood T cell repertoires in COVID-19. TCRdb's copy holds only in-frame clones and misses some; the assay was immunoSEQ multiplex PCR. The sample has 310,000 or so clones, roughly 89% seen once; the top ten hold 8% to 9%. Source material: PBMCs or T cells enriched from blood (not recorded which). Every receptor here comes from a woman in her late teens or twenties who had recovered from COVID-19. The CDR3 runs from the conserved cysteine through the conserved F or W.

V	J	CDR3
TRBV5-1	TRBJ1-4	CASRSDSLNEKLFF
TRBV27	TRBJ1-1	CASSLRQGNTEAFF
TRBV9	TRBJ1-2	CASSPVGVPTTYGYTF
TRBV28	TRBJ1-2	CASCGGGNYGYTF
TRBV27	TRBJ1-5	CASSLIRGMAHSNQPQHF
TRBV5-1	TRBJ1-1	CASSLVQGAWGTEAFF
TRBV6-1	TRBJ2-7	CASSDPRTSFAYEQYF
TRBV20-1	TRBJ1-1	CSASMSGRLEAFF
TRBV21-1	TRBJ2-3	CASSKELEMSADTQYF
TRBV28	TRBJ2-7	CASSFDGSRRSYEQYF
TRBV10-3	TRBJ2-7	CAISDPAGTRVDSYEQYF
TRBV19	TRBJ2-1	CASSIPAYNEQFF
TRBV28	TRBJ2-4	CASSLSGLGRNIQYF
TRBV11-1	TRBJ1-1	CASSLLYMPQSEAFF
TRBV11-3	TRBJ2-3	CASSQGRSSTDTQYF
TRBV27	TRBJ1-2	CASRGTGGGSLYGYTF
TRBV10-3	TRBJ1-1	CAITGGSRNTEAFF
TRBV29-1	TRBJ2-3	CSGGLISTDTQYF
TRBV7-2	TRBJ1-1	CASRTFGGFTEAFF
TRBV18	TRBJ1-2	CASSPETGDYGYTF
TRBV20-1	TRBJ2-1	CSASGLAIASEQFF
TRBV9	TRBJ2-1	CASSPQGLSTYNEQFF
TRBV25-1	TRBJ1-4	CASSELETNEKLFF
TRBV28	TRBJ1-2	CASSLEQGRGYTF
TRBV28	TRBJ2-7	CASSLRRYEQYF
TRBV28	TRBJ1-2	CASRGDRGYYGYTF
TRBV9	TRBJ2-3	CASSEGGTSGPPDTQYF
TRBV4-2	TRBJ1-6	CASSQEARVSSPLHF
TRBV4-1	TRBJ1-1	CASSQDRAEAFF
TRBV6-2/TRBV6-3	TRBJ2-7	CASSYRPQHRGLLHEQYF
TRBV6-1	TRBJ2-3	CASSEGLAGRDTQYF
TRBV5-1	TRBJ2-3	CASSSYPIPGTADTQYF
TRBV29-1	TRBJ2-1	CSVDLAGIYNEQFF
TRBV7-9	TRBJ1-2	CASSSNQGLDGYTF
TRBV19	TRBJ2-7	CASSPPGNSYEQYF
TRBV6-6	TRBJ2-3	CASSPTSGRAEADTQYF
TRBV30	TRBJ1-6	CAWTKGSRDRGLRSSYNSPLHF